What follows is one T cell receptor (beta chain) and its context. The antigen is not known. This record belongs to a study of cytomegalovirus exposure and HLA in healthy donors. It was with 60 Vbeta and 13 Jbeta primers that the PCR ran. The protocol was immunoSEQ multiplex PCR, while the TCRdb copy is restricted to in-frame clones and leaves out a portion. The sample has about 160,000 clones, roughly 84% seen once. Study conclusions and caveats: Reportedly, HLA-A and HLA-B alleles of most subjects were accurately predicted from TCR beta.

Looked up from germline, CDR1 is LGHNA and CDR2 is YSLEER. The germline V and J ends were trimmed by 0 bases and 7 bases, with 6 bases remaining between them. The CDR3 runs 12 residues. The sequencing sample was made of PBMCs. V and J are TRBV4-3 and TRBJ1-2; TRBD1 might be the D (5 bases). This clonotype was sampled from a man between 25 and 39 years old in good health and CMV-seronegative. CDR3 in DNA: TGCGCCAGCAGCCAAGATCAGGGTGGCTACACCTTC. Its translation: CASSQDQGGYTF.